The following is a T cell receptor beta chain sequence with its context. Its target is not known. These data come from a study of cytomegalovirus exposure and HLA in healthy donors. General study results and limits: Researchers reportedly found TCR beta sequences accurately predicted most subjects' HLA-A and HLA-B alleles. Evidence from a later analysis indicated that most CMV-associated TCR beta chains looked HLA-restricted. TCR beta chain V- and J-gene trimming was linked, in a later analysis, to a missense variant in DCLRE1C. Further analysis was carried out later, and it showed several of the most significant clusters appearing linked to common viral pathogens.

The CDR3 runs to 13 residues. The germline V gene encodes CDR1 GTSNPN and CDR2 SVGIG (reference sequence). V was pared by 2 bases and J by 7 bases, with 4 bases of the junction left unmatched. Use of 60 Vbeta and 13 Jbeta primers characterized the PCR. TCRdb's copy holds only in-frame clones and misses some; the assay was immunoSEQ multiplex PCR. The sample consists of some 200,000 clones, 82% of them appearing once. The chain couples TRBV30 to TRBJ2-1; TRBD1 matches 8 bases. The source is a woman in her forties in good health and CMV-seronegative. Sequencing used PBMCs. The CDR3 region has the DNA TGTGCCTGGAGTACGGACAGGGTTAATGAGCAGTTCTTC. Encoded protein: CAWSTDRVNEQFF.